This passage covers 2 T cell receptor beta chains from one sample sequenced in a study of tumor-infiltrating lymphocytes in primary liver carcinoma. Scientists recovered RNA and DNA together from approximately 20-30 mg of unsorted bulk tissue. From about 0.45 ug total RNA, TCR beta cDNA was generated with a primer in the constant region. Researchers made the TCR beta libraries by running three nested multiplex PCR rounds with slightly modified ARM-PCR. Rounds one and two of PCR, each of 10 cycles, were primed with TRBV1-TRBV30 forward primers and a C-beta reverse primer. TCRdb fed the multiplex PCR reads into MiXCR, producing one record per CDR3 protein. The profile shows 65,000 to 90,000 distinct CDR3 sequences, around 70% of them singletons. Sequencing input: liver tumor tissue from sampling region 1. Subset noted: tumor region T1, superior pole. The receptors stem from a man aged 40-55 years with primary liver carcinoma and hepatitis B virus infection.

Concerning this clonotype: The conserved closing phenylalanine or tryptophan is absent in this CDR3, likely reflecting a read error. The CDR3 bases are TGTGCTAGCAGTTACGGGCTGGGGCCAACTGGGAAGACCCAGTACTTG. This encodes CASSYGLGPTGKTQYL. The chain combines TRBV6-5 with TRBJ2-5, with D perhaps TRBD1 (5 bases). The CDR3 loop spans 16 amino acids. From germline, CDR1 is MNHEY and CDR2 SVGAGI.

Remarks on this clonotype: The germline gene is not matched at one end of the junction; a read error may be the cause. V usage is TRBV5-6 and J usage is TRBJ1-1; D possibly corresponds to TRBD1 (6 bases). The CDR3 is 17 residues long. Germline values: CDR1 SGHDT, CDR2 YYEEEE. CDR3 nucleotide sequence: TGTGCCAGCAGTTTGGATAGTACGAGAAGGGGGGCCACTGAAGTTTTCTTT. As protein: CASSLDSTRRGATEVFF. The variable domain in full, with the rest retrieved from reference TRBV5-6 and TRBJ1-1, is DAGVTQSPTHLIKTRGQQVTLRCSPKSGHDTVSWYQQALGQGPQFIFQYYEEEERQRGNFPDRFSGHQFPNYSSELNVNALLLGDSALYLCASSLDSTRRGATEVFFGQGTRLTVV.